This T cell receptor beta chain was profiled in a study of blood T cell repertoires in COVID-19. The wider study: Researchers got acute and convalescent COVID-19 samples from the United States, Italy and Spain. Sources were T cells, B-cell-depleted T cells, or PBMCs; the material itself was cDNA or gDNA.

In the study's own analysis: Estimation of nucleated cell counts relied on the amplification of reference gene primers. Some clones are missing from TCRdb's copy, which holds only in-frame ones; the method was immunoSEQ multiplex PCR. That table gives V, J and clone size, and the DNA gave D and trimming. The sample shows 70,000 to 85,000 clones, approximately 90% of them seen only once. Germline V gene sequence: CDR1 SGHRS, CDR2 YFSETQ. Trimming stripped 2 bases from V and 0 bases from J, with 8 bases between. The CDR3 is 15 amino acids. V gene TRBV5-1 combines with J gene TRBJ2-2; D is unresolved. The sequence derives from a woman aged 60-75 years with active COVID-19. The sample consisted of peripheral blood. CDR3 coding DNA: TGCGCCAGCAGCTTAGCCCCCCCGAACACCGGGGAGCTGTTTTTT. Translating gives CASSLAPPNTGELFF.